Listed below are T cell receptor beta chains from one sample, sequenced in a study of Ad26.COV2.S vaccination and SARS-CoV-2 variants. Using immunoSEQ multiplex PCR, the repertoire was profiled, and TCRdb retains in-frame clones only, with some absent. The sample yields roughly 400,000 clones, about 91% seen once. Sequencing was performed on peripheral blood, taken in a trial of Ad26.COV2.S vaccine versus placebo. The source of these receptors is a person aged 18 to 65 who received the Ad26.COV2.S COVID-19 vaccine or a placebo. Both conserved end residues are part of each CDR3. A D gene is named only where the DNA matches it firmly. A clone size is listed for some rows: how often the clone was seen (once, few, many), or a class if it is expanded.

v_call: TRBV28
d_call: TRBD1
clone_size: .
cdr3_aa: CATKPEQGPGELFF

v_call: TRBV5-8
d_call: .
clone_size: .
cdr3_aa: CAGPLDLAGYNEQFF

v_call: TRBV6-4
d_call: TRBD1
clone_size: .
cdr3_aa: CASSETGGAGANVLTF

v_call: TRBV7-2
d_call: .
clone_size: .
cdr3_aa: CASSLHSNQPQHF

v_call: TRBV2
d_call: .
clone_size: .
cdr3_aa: CASSLDSPYF

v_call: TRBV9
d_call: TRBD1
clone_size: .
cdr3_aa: CASSVAGGSEKLFF

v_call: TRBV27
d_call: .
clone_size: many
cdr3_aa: CASSFGPYYTF

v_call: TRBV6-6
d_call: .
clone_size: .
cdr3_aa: CASSYLSPIYEQYF

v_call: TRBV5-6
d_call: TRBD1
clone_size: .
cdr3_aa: CASSQDRERYTQYF

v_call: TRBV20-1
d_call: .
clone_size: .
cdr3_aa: CSASAGGGLSNQPQHF

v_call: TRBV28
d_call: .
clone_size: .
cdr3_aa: CASSPGASSGNTIYF

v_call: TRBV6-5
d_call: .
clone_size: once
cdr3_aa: CALQRGDPGANVLTF

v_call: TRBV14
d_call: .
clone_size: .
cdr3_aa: CASSAHRETLHF

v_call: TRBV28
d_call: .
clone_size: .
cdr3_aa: CASSWEGTGNTEAFF

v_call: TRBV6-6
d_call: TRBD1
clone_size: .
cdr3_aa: CASSYPGGQGVGKLFF

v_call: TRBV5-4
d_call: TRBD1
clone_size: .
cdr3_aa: CATQQGAQNNEQFF

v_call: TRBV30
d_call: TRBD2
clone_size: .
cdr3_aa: CAWSRTRAEQYF

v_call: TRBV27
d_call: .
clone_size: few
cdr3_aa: CASSSNAYMNTEAFF

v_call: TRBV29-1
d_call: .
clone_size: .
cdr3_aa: CSVGHNQPQHF

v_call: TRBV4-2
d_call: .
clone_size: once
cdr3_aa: CASSQAPGPSYEQYF

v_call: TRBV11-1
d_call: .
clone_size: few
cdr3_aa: CASSLSADSRYGYTF

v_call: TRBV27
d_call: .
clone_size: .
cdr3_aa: CASRAAELNSPLHF

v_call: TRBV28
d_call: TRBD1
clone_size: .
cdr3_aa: CASRLQGAGANVLTF

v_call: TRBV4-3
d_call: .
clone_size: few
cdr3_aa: CASSQDPQGGNTQYF

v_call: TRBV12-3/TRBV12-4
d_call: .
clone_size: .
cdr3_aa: CASRLYNEQFF